Listed below are T cell receptor beta chains from one sample, sequenced in a study of T cells after yellow fever vaccination. MiXCR, applied by TCRdb to the 5' RACE reads, yields one record per CDR3 protein. The repertoire has hundreds of thousands of distinct CDR3 sequences, roughly 6.1% of them found once; the top ten carry 15%. The sample here was PBMCs, taken 5 days after the yellow fever booster vaccination. These receptors were collected from a man aged 25 to 40 who received the YFV17D yellow fever vaccine. Both conserved end residues are part of each CDR3. Each record gives: J gene, clone size, D gene, V gene, CDR3 protein, CDR3 DNA. D genes are given only for firm matches. Not every row has a clone size; where given, it reads once, few, many or a size class.

J gene: TRBJ2-7; clone size: few; D gene: NA; V gene: TRBV29-1; CDR3 protein: CSVVGGLVGMQYF; CDR3 DNA: TGCAGCGTTGTTGGGGGCTTAGTGGGGATGCAGTACTTC
J gene: TRBJ2-3; clone size: many; D gene: NA; V gene: TRBV2; CDR3 protein: CATTVTDTQYF; CDR3 DNA: TGTGCCACAACAGTAACAGATACGCAGTATTTT
J gene: TRBJ2-2; clone size: many; D gene: TRBD2; V gene: TRBV20-1; CDR3 protein: CSTLAGDTGELFF; CDR3 DNA: TGCAGTACACTAGCGGGAGACACCGGGGAGCTGTTTTTT
J gene: TRBJ1-5; clone size: few; D gene: TRBD1; V gene: TRBV7-2; CDR3 protein: CASSSDRDSQPQHF; CDR3 DNA: TGTGCCAGCAGCTCTGACAGGGATAGTCAGCCCCAGCATTTT
J gene: TRBJ2-7; clone size: NA; D gene: TRBD2; V gene: TRBV20-1; CDR3 protein: CSARDHAGGPSYEQYF; CDR3 DNA: TGCAGTGCTAGAGATCATGCGGGAGGGCCTTCCTACGAGCAGTACTTC
J gene: TRBJ2-6; clone size: NA; D gene: NA; V gene: TRBV7-6; CDR3 protein: CASSLASENVLTF; CDR3 DNA: TGTGCCAGCAGCTTAGCTTCCGAGAACGTCCTGACTTTC
J gene: TRBJ2-2; clone size: many; D gene: NA; V gene: TRBV21-1; CDR3 protein: CASSPLAGGYTGELFF; CDR3 DNA: TGTGCCAGCAGCCCTCTAGCGGGAGGGTACACCGGGGAGCTGTTTTTT
J gene: TRBJ2-1; clone size: many; D gene: NA; V gene: TRBV5-1; CDR3 protein: CASGSNEQFF; CDR3 DNA: TGCGCCAGCGGGAGCAATGAGCAGTTCTTC
J gene: TRBJ1-1; clone size: few; D gene: NA; V gene: TRBV5-5; CDR3 protein: CASSSRGQLGVAFF; CDR3 DNA: TGTGCCAGCAGCTCCCGTGGGCAGCTTGGGGTGGCTTTCTTT
J gene: TRBJ2-2; clone size: few; D gene: NA; V gene: TRBV29-1; CDR3 protein: CSVVAFGSGTGELFF; CDR3 DNA: TGCAGCGTGGTAGCCTTTGGGAGTGGTACCGGGGAGCTGTTTTTT
J gene: TRBJ2-3; clone size: NA; D gene: NA; V gene: TRBV5-5; CDR3 protein: CASSLGRAGTDTQYF; CDR3 DNA: TGTGCCAGCAGCTTGGGGAGGGCCGGGACAGATACGCAGTATTTT